This entry concerns a single T cell receptor beta chain. No antigen is known for it. No clone much larger than this one lies a single base away; base qualities are absent. The data stem from a study of cytomegalovirus exposure and HLA in healthy donors (dated by TCRdb to the late 2010s). Context from the whole study: An earlier analysis of some 550 of the donors reported more than 250 Gb of sequence data and 117 million unique TCR beta sequences from some 180 million T cells. Among around 400 genotyped donors of the cohort, an average of 235,054 unique TCR beta nucleotide sequences were sequenced per donor, around 20% of them non-productive. To predict cytomegalovirus infection status, the study brought together high-throughput TCR immunosequencing, statistical association of individual TCRs with disease status, and machine learning. The number of donors typed differed by locus, with about 620-630 for A, B, C, DRB1 and DQB1, around 520 for DQA1, 600 to 610 for DPA1, and some 450 for DPB1. Of the roughly 400 genotyped donors, 65% to 90% fell in the genetic ancestry cluster associated with self-reported Caucasian donors. The T cell repertoires of several hundred subjects were profiled by immunosequencing and related to cytomegalovirus serostatus. In an earlier analysis of around 540 of the donors, high-throughput TCR beta sequencing was used to judge whether each TCR beta V gene segment behaved as functional or pseudogenic. The study was designed to test whether signatures of past pathogen exposure could be identified by cataloging public T cell receptors. HLA typing covered class I and class II loci at four-digit resolution. A later genetic analysis used genome-wide SNP genotypes for about 65% of the roughly 670 donors, treating that subset as a discovery cohort. Donor age, sex, ethnicity and CMV serostatus were compiled alongside the repertoire data. Rather than using new phenotypic data, the later analysis identified candidate immune exposures from TCR beta sequences and from how often those sequences occurred across donors. An early release that covered roughly 600 HLA-typed donors contained about 300 gigabases of sequencing data and roughly 84 million unique TCR sequences. A later analysis re-analyzed previously published TCR beta repertoires from hundreds of donors and added high-resolution HLA genotyping to study TCR occurrence patterns. A separate validation cohort of 100 to 150 different subjects was used in addition to the roughly 640-subject first cohort. Five DR-DQ haplotypes were handled as single units for association and clustering, since linkage in the cohort was strong. Every repertoire in the discovery cohort had been generated on one and the same sequencing platform. The paper as a whole reports these results and caveats: Correlated functional status among segregating V segments might be attributable to linkage disequilibrium, but an unknown experimental factor could not be ruled out. Most TCR sequences were seen in very few donors, while some public TCRs were found in many individuals. A cluster of highly shared sequence variants was judged likely to be a technical artifact of the sequencing pipeline. Seventeen rarely observed V segments, including chromosome 9 orphons, were excluded from the earlier analysis of several hundred of the donors because counts were too low. The 87-base-pair reads could not distinguish some IMGT-functional V segments, including TRBV6-2 and TRBV6-3, so those segments were excluded. According to a later analysis, parvovirus B19, influenza, CMV and Epstein-Barr virus appeared linked to several top co-occurrence clusters. A further reported finding was that TCR beta sequences accurately predicted the HLA-A and HLA-B alleles for most subjects in the first cohort. It was suggested by the authors that the approach could potentially be generalized to other disease states and immunological phenotypes. An association between a missense DCLRE1C variant and V-gene and J-gene trimming of TCR beta chains was found in a later genetic analysis and replicated in an independent cohort. The study gave a list of 150 to 200 TCR beta chains associated with cytomegalovirus. In an earlier analysis of about 550 of the donors, most TCR beta V segments were observed in productive rearrangements about 87% or about 30% of the time, broadly matching IMGT annotations. Presence/absence analyses assumed roughly uniform sequencing depth across donors, an assumption that may not hold. Because HLA typing was unavailable for some donors at each locus, only the typed subset was used in association tests. Strong co-occurrence of HLA alleles, especially DR and DQ, made assigning TCR associations to individual alleles difficult. According to a later analysis, most CMV-associated TCR beta chains appeared to be HLA-restricted, and the HLA associations seemed to be driven largely by CMV exposure. In this cohort, only TCR beta chains were sequenced, and detectable features were limited by the absence of alpha or paired-chain data. Specific HLA alleles were associated with 15,000 to 20,000 TCR beta sequences at a false discovery rate of 0.05 in a later analysis. In vitro tests confirmed that three of the cytomegalovirus-associated TCR beta chains recognize cytomegalovirus antigens. Cytomegalovirus status was reported to be diagnosed by the classifier with high specificity and sensitivity in both the original and validation cohorts. A later analysis found that TCR association rates varied across HLA loci, with DRB1 alleles showing the most associated TCRs and HLA-C alleles the fewest. A later analysis found that HLA-associated TCR beta chains were more clonally expanded and had lower generation probabilities than equally common non-associated chains. In a later genetic analysis, fewer N-insertions in productive TCRs were reported among donors in an Asian-associated ancestry cluster than the roughly 700-donor mean. The only immune exposure information available for the cohort was CMV serostatus.

Library preparation employed the immunoSEQ multiplex PCR assay. A mixture of 60 forward primers for TCR Vbeta segments and 13 reverse primers for TCR Jbeta segments was used in the multiplex PCR. The CDR3 region of rearranged TCR beta genes was amplified from genomic DNA by a multiplex PCR assay. Amplified TCR beta libraries were sequenced as 87-base-pair reads on the Illumina HiSeq System. The study's own analysis went as follows. Across the roughly 700 repertoires, a later analysis counted roughly 84 million unique TCR beta chains, roughly 11 million of which were shared by at least two donors. To remove PCR and sequencing errors, raw reads were error-corrected and collapsed into unique sequences using a nearest-neighbor algorithm that merged closely related sequences. V, D and J gene segments were assigned by aligning CDR3 sequences to IMGT reference sequences. For a sequence to be retained, at least a six-nucleotide match to both a V gene segment and a J gene segment was required. A rearrangement was called productive if the CDR3 had no stop codons and remained in frame with V and J, and every other rearrangement was called non-productive. CDR3 was defined according to IMGT convention as the region running from the second conserved V-encoded cysteine to the conserved J-encoded phenylalanine. Sequences without an unambiguous match to a single V gene segment were excluded from the earlier analysis of approximately 600 of the donors. In an earlier analysis of several hundred of the donors, V segments were called functional above 56.7% productive rearrangements and were called segregating when the between-donor standard deviation exceeded 5%. A statistical classification framework was built for diagnosing cytomegalovirus status from the catalog of TCR beta chain sequences. A later analysis assigned V and J genes by comparing TCR nucleotide sequences with IMGT/GENE-DB human TR gene sequences. The TCRdist pipeline was used in a later analysis to assign CDR3 sequences and most-parsimonious VDJ recombination scenarios. In a later analysis, each TCR beta chain was defined by its CDR3 amino acid sequence together with its V-gene family, and reads without a unique V-gene family were excluded. In a later analysis, a few hundred highly shared, low-generation-probability nucleotide sequences were removed to address suspected cross-contamination and a sequencing artifact. In a later analysis, a clonal expansion index was calculated for each public chain from normalized within-repertoire ranks of inferred template counts. A later analysis computed generation probabilities with a VDJ recombination model fitted to out-of-frame rearrangements, and checked the results against IGoR. A later analysis scored TCR-TCR, TCR-HLA and TCR-CMV co-occurrence with hypergeometric tests, applying a repertoire-size bias correction to TCR pairs. To estimate false discovery rates, a later analysis permuted the HLA or CMV assignments 20 times. In a later analysis, co-occurring TCRs were grouped using DBSCAN, and TCRdist sequence similarity was added for clustering within HLA-allele-positive subsets. Co-occurrence clustering excluded repertoires with fewer than 30,000 or more than 120,000 public chains, plus five with anomalous nucleotide sharing. The table comes from immuneACCESS by way of TCRdb, which keeps in-frame sequences with V and J called. Part of the clones is missing from these tables; in studies checked, under half for an unresolved V gene and the rest for unknown reasons. V and J calls and clone size are copied from that table; D and trimming were computed from the DNA. This sample holds about 190,000 clones; 81% were observed only once. The ten largest make up about 3.5% of the sample.

In total, 600 or so healthy bone marrow donors made up the cohort. All cohort members were sampled while nominally healthy, although unrecorded immune exposures were likely present. The donor was CMV seropositive and was included in the group of 250 to 300 seropositive cohort members. Every donor gave a peripheral blood sample, and the peripheral blood mononuclear cells from that sample were used for TCR beta sequencing. The Qiagen DNeasy Blood Extraction Kit was used to extract genomic DNA from the blood cell samples. The CDR3 runs 15 residues from the cysteine to the phenylalanine. Only CDR3 DNA is held: 45 bases, read in frame from base 1. CDR1 and CDR2 are drawn from the germline V gene: MGHRA, YSYEKL. Germline trimming: 2 bases from V, 6 bases from J; junction bases outside gene matches: 6.

Sequenced: PBMCs. This chain is built from TRBV4-1 and TRBJ2-1, with TRBD2 matching 8 junction bases. The sequence was obtained from a man between 40 and 49 years old in good health and CMV-seropositive. The nucleotide sequence is TGCGCCAGCAGCCAACCGGGACTAGTAAGCAATGAGCAGTTCTTC. Its protein reads: CASSQPGLVSNEQFF.